A single sample gave rise to the 17 T cell receptor beta chains below, sequenced in a study of T cell repertoires in cytomegalovirus infection. One entry per CDR3 protein results from TCRdb running MiXCR on the reads. The table includes more than 650,000 distinct CDR3 sequences, 35% detected once. Sequenced: PBMCs. The receptors were gathered from a human donor in good health (CMV status not recorded). Some clones in this sample may be carry-over from other donors' samples.

This clonotype showed up just a few times. The chain is built from TRBV12-3 or TRBV12-4 and TRBJ2-1; TRBD2 agrees at 12 bases. J was trimmed by 7 bases and V by 3 bases; bases with no gene match: 7. The CDR3 is 16 residues long. CDR3 amino acids: CASSFLAGGPRNEQFF. DNA for the CDR3: TGTGCCAGCAGTTTTCTAGCGGGGGGGCCAAGAAATGAGCAGTTCTTC.

This chain connects TRBV10-3 to TRBJ1-2; 11 bases map to TRBD1. The CDR3 covers 16 residues. CDR1 is ENHRY and CDR2 is SYGVKD in the germline V gene. Losses at the gene ends were 6 bases for V and 0 bases for J; bases not matched to a gene: 6. The CDR3: CAISNGQGAANYGYTF. The CDR3 DNA follows: TGTGCCATCAGCAATGGACAGGGGGCAGCTAACTATGGCTACACCTTC.

The genes are TRBV29-1 and TRBJ1-2; D unresolved. The CDR3 has 12 amino acids. CDR1 and CDR2 (germline): SQVTM, ANQGSEA. Trimming shortened V by 3 bases and J by 5 bases, and 10 bases separated the two germline ends. The DNA for the CDR3 is TGCAGCGTTGAGCTATGGAGGTATGGCTACACCTTC. As protein: CSVELWRYGYTF. Full variable domain (missing parts from reference TRBV29-1 and TRBJ1-2): SAVISQKPSRDICQRGTSLTIQCQVDSQVTMMFWYRQQPGQSLTLIATANQGSEATYESGFVIDKFPISRPNLTFSTLTVSNMSPEDSSIYLCSVELWRYGYTFGSGTRLTVV.

This clonotype was seen ten or more times. Sequence at one end of the junction differs from germline and may be a read error. This chain links TRBV7-7 with TRBJ1-5, with TRBD1 as a possible D gene (5 bases). The length of the CDR3 is 19 residues. In germline, CDR1 is SSHAT, CDR2 FNYEAQ (reference sequence). The CDR3 sequence: CASSFSGGTCLRGNQPQHF. In DNA form, the CDR3 reads TGTGCTAGCAGCTTCAGTGGTGGGACGTGCCTGAGGGGCAATCAGCCCCAGCATTTT.

This clonotype was picked up a small number of times. The chain has TRBV20-1 and TRBJ2-5, with D possibly being TRBD2 (6 bases). The CDR3 has 15 amino acids. The V end lost 0 bases, the J end lost 7 bases, and 18 bases lay between the germline ends. Germline V gene sequence: CDR1 DFQATT, CDR2 SNEGSKA (reference sequence). The CDR3 loop is CSARDLSGSWGTQYF. For the CDR3, the DNA is TGCAGTGCTAGAGATTTGTCCGGGAGTTGGGGGACCCAGTACTTC.

Notes on this clonotype: A junction boundary mismatches the germline segment, possibly from a read error. The chain joins TRBV7-8 to TRBJ2-1, with TRBD2 identical over 11 bases. From germline, CDR1 is SGHVS and CDR2 FQNEAQ. The CDR3 extends over 17 amino acids. This CDR3 is CASSVTGTSGSDNEPFF. For the CDR3, the DNA is TGTGCCAGCAGCGTTACCGGGACTAGCGGCTCCGACAATGAGCCGTTCTTC.

In its sample, this clonotype was seen a few times. The gene calls are TRBV28 and TRBJ2-2; 7 nucleotides match TRBD2. The CDR3 runs 15 residues. CDR1 is MDHEN and CDR2 is SYDVKM in the germline V gene. V lost 3 bases, J lost 2 bases, and 3 bases stayed unmatched. The CDR3 sequence: CASSFTGLNTGELFF. The CDR3 coding sequence is TGTGCCAGCAGTTTCACGGGACTAAACACCGGGGAGCTGTTTTTT.

The table lists this clonotype with many counts. The DNA for the CDR3 is TGTGCCAGCAGCTTGTGGCAGGGGGAATCTGAAGCTTTCTTT. It encodes CASSLWQGESEAFF. This chain links TRBV7-8 with TRBJ1-1; 7 nucleotides match TRBD1. V gave up 3 bases and J gave up 6 bases; unmatched junction bases: 7. Germline CDR1 and CDR2: SGHVS and FQNEAQ. The CDR3 consists of 14 residues.

This clonotype occurred many times. The chain has TRBV7-8 and TRBJ2-1; 8 nucleotides agree with TRBD2. The CDR3 consists of 15 residues. Germline V CDR1 and CDR2: SGHVS, FQNEAQ. V shed 4 bases and J 3 bases; nucleotides not matched to a gene: 5. The CDR3 nucleotides read TGTGCCAGCAGCTCGATAGCGGGGCACTACAATGAGCAGTTCTTC. Its translation: CASSSIAGHYNEQFF.

This clonotype was recorded a few times. The V and J genes are TRBV6-5 and TRBJ2-7, with 7 bases identical to TRBD1. From germline, CDR1 is MNHEY and CDR2 SVGAGI. CDR3 length: 16 amino acids. V lost 5 bases and J lost 0; bases outside the gene matches: 10. CDR3 nucleotides: TGTGCCAGCAGTCTAACACAGGGGCAACTCTCCTACGAGCAGTACTTC. Its protein is CASSLTQGQLSYEQYF.

The V and J genes are TRBV28 and TRBJ1-5, with 7 bases aligning to TRBD1. V was pared by 7 bases and J by 7 bases, with 13 bases of the junction left unmatched. The germline V gene has CDR1 MDHEN and CDR2 SYDVKM. This CDR3 is built from 15 residues. In DNA, the CDR3 is TGTGCCAGCAAGTCCCACGACAGGGTAAGACAGCCCCAGCATTTT. Protein: CASKSHDRVRQPQHF.

This chain joins TRBV18 and TRBJ1-2, with unresolved D. The CDR3 length is 13 residues. The V gene's germline CDR1 is KGHSH and CDR2 LQKENI. V lost 4 bases, J lost 6 bases, and 12 bases lay in between. The CDR3 loop reads CASSLSRDNGYTF. CDR3 in DNA: TGTGCCAGCTCACTATCCCGGGATAATGGCTACACCTTC.

The rearrangement joins TRBV11-2 to TRBJ2-1, with D unclear. Trimming stripped 5 bases from V and 9 bases from J, with 20 bases between. The CDR3 extends over 15 amino acids. Germline V gene lookup returns CDR1 SGHAT and CDR2 FQNNGV. DNA of the CDR3: TGTGCCAGCAGCCCTGTGGCTCGAACTATCGTTGAGCAGTTCTTC. Translation gives CASSPVARTIVEQFF.

The V and J genes are TRBV10-3 and TRBJ2-7; D unresolved. There are 12 residues in the CDR3. The germline V and J ends were trimmed by 8 bases and 3 bases, with 11 bases remaining between them. CDR1 and CDR2 (germline): ENHRY, SYGVKD. The CDR3 here is CAIALAHYEQYF. In DNA form, the CDR3 reads TGTGCCATCGCACTTGCCCACTACGAGCAGTACTTC.

This chain connects TRBV19 to TRBJ2-3; the D call may be TRBD1 or TRBD2 (5 bases each). V was pared by 9 bases and J by 6 bases, with 16 bases between. The CDR3 has 13 amino acids. Per the germline V gene, CDR1 is LNHDA and CDR2 is SQIVND (reference sequence). The DNA of the CDR3 is TGTGCCAGCTGGGGCGGGCGTGGGGATACGCAGTATTTT. The encoded protein is CASWGGRGDTQYF.

This clonotype was picked up one time. J is TRBJ1-1 and V is TRBV20-1; 7 bases line up with TRBD1. The CDR3 length is 14 residues. V shed 1 base and J 10 bases; nucleotides not matched to a gene: 12. The germline V gene encodes CDR1 DFQATT and CDR2 SNEGSKA (reference sequence). This CDR3 reads CSARVARGQLGAFF. The CDR3 DNA reads TGCAGTGCTAGAGTAGCGAGGGGGCAATTGGGAGCTTTCTTT.

Only a few counts were recorded for this clonotype. This rearrangement joins TRBV7-9 to TRBJ2-7, with TRBD1 matching 7 bases. Unmatched junction bases numbered 7, after V lost 5 bases and J lost 0 bases. Germline V lookup: CDR1 SEHNR, CDR2 FQNEAQ (reference sequence). The length of the CDR3 is 15 residues. This CDR3 is CASSHPPGGSYEQYF. The CDR3 nucleotides read TGTGCCAGCAGCCACCCCCCAGGGGGCTCCTACGAGCAGTACTTC.